This TCR beta chain originates from a study of response to subunit inactivated influenza vaccine. V lost 3 bases to trimming and J lost 3 bases; unmatched junction nucleotides: 5. The germline CDR1 and CDR2 sequences are PRHDT and FYEKMQ (reference sequence). The CDR3 extends over 15 amino acids. General study findings and limits: Authors suggested that a seasonal influenza vaccination recruits few new T cells each time.

TCRdb re-derived calls from the RT-PCR reads in MiXCR, one entry per CDR3 protein. The repertoire consists of about 150,000 distinct CDR3 sequences, with about 11% occurring once and the leading ten covering under 40%. This clonotype was counted many times. Its specificity is unknown. The sequence derives from a man between 50 and 75 years old who received an inactivated influenza vaccine. J is TRBJ2-7 and V is TRBV13, with 10 bases fitting TRBD2. The sample in question was CD8+ T cells sorted from PBMCs, obtained around 25 months after vaccination. CDR3 in DNA: TGTGCCAGCAGCTTTTTCAGCGGGGGGGACTACGAGCAGTACTTC. It translates to CASSFFSGGDYEQYF.